A selection of T cell receptor beta chains follows, all from one sample in a study of CD8 T cells in ankylosing spondylitis. MiXCR, applied by TCRdb to the 5' RACE reads, yields one record per CDR3 protein. The sample yields 200,000 to 250,000 distinct CDR3 sequences, about 10% seen once. Material for sequencing was blood, either unsorted or a sorted T cell fraction (not recorded which). The receptors derive from a male donor with ankylosing spondylitis or in good health (not recorded which). CDR3s include the opening cysteine and the closing phenylalanine or tryptophan. A D gene is named only where the DNA matches it firmly. Some rows mark clone size as missing; the rest say once, few, many or name a class of expanded clone.

d_call j_call v_call clone_size cdr3_nt cdr3_aa
. TRBJ2-1 TRBV4-2 few TGTGCCAGCAGCCAGGACGCCAGCTCCTACAATGAGCAGTTCTTC CASSQDASSYNEQFF
. TRBJ1-3 TRBV11-1 few TGTGCCAGCAGCTTAGCGCGAGGCCAGACCTCCTCTGGAAACACCATATATTTT CASSLARGQTSSGNTIYF
. TRBJ1-5 TRBV30 few TGTGCCTGGAACCTGGGGGTCGGGGGCAATCAGCCCCAGCATTTT CAWNLGVGGNQPQHF
TRBD1 TRBJ2-2 TRBV7-6 many TGTGCCAGCAGCTTAACAGGGGGCACCGGGGAGCTGTTTTTT CASSLTGGTGELFF
. TRBJ2-7 TRBV5-1 many TGCGCCAGCAGGAGTCAACCGAGCTCCTACGAGCAGTACTTC CASRSQPSSYEQYF
TRBD1 TRBJ2-1 TRBV5-6 many TGTGCCAGCACCCCCGGACAGGGGAGGGGTTACAATGAGCAGTTCTTC CASTPGQGRGYNEQFF
. TRBJ1-1 TRBV5-4 . TGTGCCATCAGCCCTTGGGCGACAGAAGAAGCTTTCTTT CAISPWATEEAFF
TRBD2 TRBJ2-3 TRBV27 few TGTGCCAGCAGTTTACTAGCGGGGGGATGGACGCAGTATTTT CASSLLAGGWTQYF
. TRBJ2-1 TRBV7-9 many TGTGCCAGCAGCCCATGGACAGACTACAATGAGCAGTTCTTC CASSPWTDYNEQFF
. TRBJ2-3 TRBV2 many TGTGCCAGCAGTATAATCTCGCCACACACAGATACGCAGTATTTT CASSIISPHTDTQYF
TRBD1 TRBJ1-5 TRBV7-9 . TGTGCCAGCAGCTCGCCGGGACAGGGGATATCTCAGCCCCAGCATTTT CASSSPGQGISQPQHF
. TRBJ2-5 TRBV10-3 many TGTGCCATCAGTGAGTCTGAGGACAGCGGAGAGACCCAGTACTTC CAISESEDSGETQYF
. TRBJ2-2 TRBV12-3/TRBV12-4 many TGTGCCAGTTCGCCCCCGGGGTTCACCGGGGAGCTGTTTTTT CASSPPGFTGELFF
. TRBJ1-1 TRBV15 few TGTGCCACCAGCAGAGAGGGAATGAGGACTGAAGCTTTCTTT CATSREGMRTEAFF
. TRBJ2-7 TRBV28 . TGTGCCAGCGGGATAAACGAGCAGTACTTC CASGINEQYF
. TRBJ2-1 TRBV12-5 many TGTGCTAGTGGTTTGGGTCGGCAGGGAGCTGGTGAGCAGTTCTTC CASGLGRQGAGEQFF
. TRBJ2-7 TRBV5-1 many TGCGCCAGCAGCGACAGTCCCTCCTACGAGCAGTACTTC CASSDSPSYEQYF
TRBD1 TRBJ2-1 TRBV7-9 few TGTGCCAGCAGCTTAGGGACAGGGGCCCTTGGGGGTGATGAGCAGTTCTTC CASSLGTGALGGDEQFF
TRBD1 TRBJ2-5 TRBV28 . TGTGCCAGCAACGACCCCGGGACAGGGATCGGGGAGACCCAGTACTTC CASNDPGTGIGETQYF
. TRBJ2-2 TRBV7-3 many TGTGCCAGCAGCCTCCAGGGGGGGCTGAACACCGGGGAGCTGTTTTTT CASSLQGGLNTGELFF
. TRBJ2-7 TRBV10-3 many TGTGCCATCAGTGAGGGCAGGACTGCCTACGAGCAGTACTTC CAISEGRTAYEQYF
TRBD2 TRBJ2-1 TRBV7-3 many TGTGCCAGCAGCTTGAGCGGGGGGGCCATGTATGAGCAGTTCTTC CASSLSGGAMYEQFF
. TRBJ1-1 TRBV20-1 . TGCAGTGCTAGAACCAGCCAGGTCCAGGGCACTGAAGCTTTCTTT CSARTSQVQGTEAFF
. TRBJ2-1 TRBV7-9 many TGTGCCAGCAGCTTCCGAGTTCTCACCCTAAACAATGAGCAGTTCTTC CASSFRVLTLNNEQFF
. TRBJ1-4 TRBV19 . TGTGCCACCACACCGGGTCCAACTAATGAAAAACTGTTTTTT CATTPGPTNEKLFF
. TRBJ2-1 TRBV6-1 few TGTGCCAGCAGTCCCCAGAGGGTAGCGGCCTACTCCTACAATGAGCAGTTCTTC CASSPQRVAAYSYNEQFF
. TRBJ2-3 TRBV28 many TGTGCCAGCACTGGCGGGACGGTCACAGATACGCAGTATTTT CASTGGTVTDTQYF
. TRBJ2-1 TRBV19 few TGTGCCAGTAGTATTACGGCCCGTTGGGGTGAGCAGTTCTTC CASSITARWGEQFF
TRBD1 TRBJ2-7 TRBV20-1 few TGCAGTGCTAGACGGACAGGGAGGACAAATTTGAACGAGCAGTACTTC CSARRTGRTNLNEQYF
TRBD2 TRBJ2-3 TRBV19 . TGTGCCAGTAGTAGAAGGTCCGGGGGGACGCAGTATTTT CASSRRSGGTQYF
. TRBJ2-7 TRBV5-1 many TGCGCCAGCAGCGTCCATACAGGGAGCTACGAGCAGTACTTC CASSVHTGSYEQYF
TRBD1 TRBJ2-2 TRBV5-1 few TGCGCCAGCAGCTCGCGCACAGGGGGTGACACCGGGGAGCTGTTTTTT CASSSRTGGDTGELFF
. TRBJ2-1 TRBV20-1 . TGCAGTGCTAGGAATAGCTCCTACAATGAGCAGTTCTTC CSARNSSYNEQFF
. TRBJ2-1 TRBV12-3/TRBV12-4 many TGTGCCAGCAGTTTTCAAAGTGGGGCGGGGAATGAGCAGTTCTTC CASSFQSGAGNEQFF
. TRBJ1-1 TRBV3-1 many TGTGCCAGCAGCCCCGCCCAATTTAGGAACACTGAAGCTTTCTTT CASSPAQFRNTEAFF
TRBD1 TRBJ1-2 TRBV30 . TGTGCCTGGAGCCCAGGACAGGGAAGGAATGGCTACACCTTC CAWSPGQGRNGYTF
. TRBJ1-5 TRBV12-3/TRBV12-4 many TGTGCCAGCAGTTTGGGTTATCCCGGGAGCAATCAGCCCCAGCATTTT CASSLGYPGSNQPQHF
TRBD2 TRBJ2-1 TRBV20-1 many TGCAGTGCTTACCGAGCGGGGGGGAACTATGAGCAGTTCTTC CSAYRAGGNYEQFF
. TRBJ1-5 TRBV7-2 few TGTGCCAGCAGCTTGGGGCCCCTGCGGCCCCAGCATTTT CASSLGPLRPQHF
TRBD2 TRBJ2-1 TRBV5-1 many TGCGCCAGCAGCTTGGACACAGCGGGGGGCGGAAATGAGCAGTTCTTC CASSLDTAGGGNEQFF
TRBD1 TRBJ2-4 TRBV12-3/TRBV12-4 many TGTGCCAGCACCGACATATCCGGACAGGGGGCTGCCAAAAACATTCAGTACTTC CASTDISGQGAAKNIQYF
TRBD1 TRBJ2-5 TRBV20-1 few TGCAGTGCTTGGACAGGGGCACAAGAGACCCAGTACTTC CSAWTGAQETQYF